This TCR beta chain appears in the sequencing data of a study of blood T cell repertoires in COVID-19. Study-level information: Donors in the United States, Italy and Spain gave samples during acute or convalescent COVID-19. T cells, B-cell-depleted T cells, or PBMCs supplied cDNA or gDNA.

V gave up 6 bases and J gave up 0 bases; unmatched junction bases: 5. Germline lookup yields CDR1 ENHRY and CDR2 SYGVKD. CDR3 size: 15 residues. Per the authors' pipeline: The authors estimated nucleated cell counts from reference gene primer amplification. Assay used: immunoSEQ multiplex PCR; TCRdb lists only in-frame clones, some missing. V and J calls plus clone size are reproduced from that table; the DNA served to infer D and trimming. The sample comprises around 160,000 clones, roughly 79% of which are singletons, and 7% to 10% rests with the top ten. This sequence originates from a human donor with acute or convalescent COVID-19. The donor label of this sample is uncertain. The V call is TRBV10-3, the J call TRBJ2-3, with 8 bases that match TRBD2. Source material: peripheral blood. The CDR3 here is CAISSLAVSTDTQYF. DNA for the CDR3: TGTGCCATCAGCTCACTAGCGGTAAGCACAGATACGCAGTATTTT.